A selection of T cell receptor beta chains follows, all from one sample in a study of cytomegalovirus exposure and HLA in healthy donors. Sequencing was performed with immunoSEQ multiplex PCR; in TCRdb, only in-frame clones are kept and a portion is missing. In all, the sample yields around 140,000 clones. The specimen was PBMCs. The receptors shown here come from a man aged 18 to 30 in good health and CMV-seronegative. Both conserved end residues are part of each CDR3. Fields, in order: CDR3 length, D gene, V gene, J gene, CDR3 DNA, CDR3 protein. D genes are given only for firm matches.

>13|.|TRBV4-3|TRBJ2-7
TGCGCCAGCAGCCAAGACGGGGCCTACGAGCAGTACTTC
CASSQDGAYEQYF
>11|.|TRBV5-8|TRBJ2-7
TGTGCCAGCAGTCCAGGGGTTGAGCAGTACTTC
CASSPGVEQYF
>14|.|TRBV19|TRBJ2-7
TGTGCCAGTAGTATAGCAGCGAACTCCTACGAGCAGTACTTC
CASSIAANSYEQYF
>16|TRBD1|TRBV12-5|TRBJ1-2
TGTGCTAGTGGCATCGGGACAGGGCAGGGCGGCTATGGCTACACCTTC
CASGIGTGQGGYGYTF
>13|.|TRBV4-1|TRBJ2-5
TGCGCCAGCAGCTCCAAGGGGTGGGAGACCCAGTACTTC
CASSSKGWETQYF
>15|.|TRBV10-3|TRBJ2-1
TGTGCCATCAGTGAGTCGTTACGGCGGGGCAATGAGCAGTTCTTC
CAISESLRRGNEQFF
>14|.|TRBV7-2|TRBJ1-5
TGTGCCAGCAGGGCAATGCAGGGTAATCAGCCCCAGCATTTT
CASRAMQGNQPQHF
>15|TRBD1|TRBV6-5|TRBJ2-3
TGTGCCAGCACTACACCGGGACAGGGTTTAGATACGCAGTATTTT
CASTTPGQGLDTQYF
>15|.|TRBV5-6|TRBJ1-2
TGTGCCAGCAGCTTAAGGGTTGGGAGAATCGGTGGCTACACCTTC
CASSLRVGRIGGYTF
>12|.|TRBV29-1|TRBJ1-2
TGCAGCGTTGAGGGCAGGGACTATGGCTACACCTTC
CSVEGRDYGYTF
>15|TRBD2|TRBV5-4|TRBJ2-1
TGTGCCAGCAGCTCGGGACTAGTAATTGGCAATGAGCAGTTCTTC
CASSSGLVIGNEQFF
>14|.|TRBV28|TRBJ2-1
TGTGCCAGCAGTCCCGGACAGTTTTACAATGAGCAGTTCTTC
CASSPGQFYNEQFF
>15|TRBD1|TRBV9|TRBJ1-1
TGTGCCAGCAGCGGGCGGCAGGGGGCATATACTGAAGCTTTCTTT
CASSGRQGAYTEAFF
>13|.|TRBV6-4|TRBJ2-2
TGTGCCAGCAGTGCAGGGGACACCGGGGAGCTGTTTTTT
CASSAGDTGELFF
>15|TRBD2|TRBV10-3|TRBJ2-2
TGTGCCATCTTACGGGGGACTAGCGGAAGCGGGGAGCTGTTTTTT
CAILRGTSGSGELFF
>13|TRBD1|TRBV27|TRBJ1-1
TGTGCCACCCCGGGACAGGGGAACACTGAAGCTTTCTTT
CATPGQGNTEAFF
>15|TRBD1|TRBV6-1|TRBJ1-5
TGTGCGAGCAATGGGGACAGGGCCATAAATCAGCCCCAGCATTTT
CASNGDRAINQPQHF
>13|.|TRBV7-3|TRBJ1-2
TGTGCCAGCAGCCCGGAAGGACAAGGGGGCTACACCTTC
CASSPEGQGGYTF
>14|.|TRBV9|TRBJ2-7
TGTGCCAGCAGCGTAAGTCAGTCTTTCAACGAGCAGTACTTC
CASSVSQSFNEQYF
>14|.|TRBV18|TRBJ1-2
TGTGCCAGCTCACCCGCGGGGGCTAACTATGGCTACACCTTC
CASSPAGANYGYTF
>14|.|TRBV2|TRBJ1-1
TGTGCCAGCAGTGAAGTCTCAACGAGCACTGAAGCTTTCTTT
CASSEVSTSTEAFF
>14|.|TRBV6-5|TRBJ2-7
TGTGCCAGCAGTTACTTTCCTAGCTCTGGCGAGCAGTACTTC
CASSYFPSSGEQYF
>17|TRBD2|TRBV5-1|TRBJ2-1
TGCGCCAGCAGTTCCCACACTAGCGGAAGGGACTACAATGAGCAGTTCTTC
CASSSHTSGRDYNEQFF
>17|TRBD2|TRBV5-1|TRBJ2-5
TGCGCCAGCAGCTTAGGAACTCATCCGGGAGGGGGAGAGACCCAGTACTTC
CASSLGTHPGGGETQYF
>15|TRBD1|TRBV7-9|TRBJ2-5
TGTGCCAGCAGCTTATTTCCAGGGGGATCGGAGACCCAGTACTTC
CASSLFPGGSETQYF
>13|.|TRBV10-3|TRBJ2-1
TGTGCCATCAGTCAATATCAGGCCAATGAGCAGTTCTTC
CAISQYQANEQFF
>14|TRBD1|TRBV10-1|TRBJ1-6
TGCGCCACCGGGACAGGCTCCTATAATTCACCCCTCCACTTT
CATGTGSYNSPLHF
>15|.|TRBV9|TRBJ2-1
TGTGCCAGCAGCGAGGACTTGAGCTCCTACAATGAGCAGTTCTTC
CASSEDLSSYNEQFF
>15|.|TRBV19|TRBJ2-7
TGTGCCAGTAGTGGTAGACAGATGGGTGCCTACGAGCAGTACTTC
CASSGRQMGAYEQYF
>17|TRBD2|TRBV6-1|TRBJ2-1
TGTGCCAGCAGTGAAATTAGGGGAGAAGCGGGGGGTGATGAGCAGTTCTTC
CASSEIRGEAGGDEQFF
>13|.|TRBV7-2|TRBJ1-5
TGTGCCAGCAGCTTAGCTTTAGATCAGCCCCAGCATTTT
CASSLALDQPQHF
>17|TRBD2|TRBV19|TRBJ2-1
TGTGCCAGTAGTAGACTAGCGGGGACCATAAAGGGGGATGAGCAGTTCTTC
CASSRLAGTIKGDEQFF
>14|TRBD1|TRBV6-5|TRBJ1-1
TGTGCCAGCAGTTACCCAGGGGGCTTCACTGAAGCTTTCTTT
CASSYPGGFTEAFF
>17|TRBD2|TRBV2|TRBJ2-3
TGTGCCAGCAGGCGAGGGGAGGGGAGGGTTAAGACAGATACGCAGTATTTT
CASRRGEGRVKTDTQYF
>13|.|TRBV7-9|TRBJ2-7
TGTGCCAGCAGCTTAGATCCGGGGTACGAGCAGTACTTC
CASSLDPGYEQYF
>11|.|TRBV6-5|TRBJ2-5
TGTGCCAGTCAACAGAAGTTGACCCAGTACTTC
CASQQKLTQYF
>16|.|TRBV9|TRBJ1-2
TGTGCCAGCAGCCCGGCCCCACTAGAAGCTAACTATGGCTACACCTTC
CASSPAPLEANYGYTF
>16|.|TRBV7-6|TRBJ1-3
TGTGCCAGCAGCTTAGGGCAGGGCACCTCTGGAAACACCATATATTTT
CASSLGQGTSGNTIYF
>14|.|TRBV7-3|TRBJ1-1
TGTGCCAGCAGCTTAACGTTCTCGGAGAATGAAGCTTTCTTT
CASSLTFSENEAFF
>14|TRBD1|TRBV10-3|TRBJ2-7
TGTGCCATCAGTGAACTTGACAGGGGCTACGAGCAGTACTTC
CAISELDRGYEQYF
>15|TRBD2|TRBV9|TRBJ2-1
TGTGCCAGCAGCTCAGGAGCGGGGACTCTGGATGAGCAGTTCTTC
CASSSGAGTLDEQFF
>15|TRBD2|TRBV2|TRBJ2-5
TGTGCCAGCAGTGCCCAGACTAGCGGCCAAGAGACCCAGTACTTC
CASSAQTSGQETQYF
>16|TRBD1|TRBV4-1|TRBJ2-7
TGCGCCAGCAGCCAACGAGGGGGACAGGGGAATCTCGAGCAGTACTTC
CASSQRGGQGNLEQYF
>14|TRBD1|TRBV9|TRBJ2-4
TGTGCCAGCAGCGCGACAGGGGGCTCGAACATTCAGTACTTC
CASSATGGSNIQYF
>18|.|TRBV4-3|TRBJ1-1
TGCGCCAGCAGCCAAGATCTTTCGGGGTCAAGATGGGACACTGAAGCTTTCTTT
CASSQDLSGSRWDTEAFF
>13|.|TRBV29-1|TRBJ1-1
TGCAGCGCCTCAGTGAATGAGAACACTGAAGCTTTCTTT
CSASVNENTEAFF
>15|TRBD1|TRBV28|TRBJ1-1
TGTGCCAGCAGTCAAACTATTATCGACAGGGGGGAAGCTTTCTTT
CASSQTIIDRGEAFF
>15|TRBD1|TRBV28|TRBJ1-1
TGTGCCAGCAGTTTAGGTTCGGGACAGGGGGGTAAAGCTTTCTTT
CASSLGSGQGGKAFF